Following are 11 T cell receptor beta chains from one sample sequenced in a study of blood T cell repertoires in COVID-19. TCRdb's table, derived via immunoSEQ multiplex PCR, lists solely in-frame clones and lacks some. The data hold 250,000 to 300,000 clones, with roughly 83% observed a single time. Sequencing was done on a sample of peripheral blood. The receptor source for this set is a man aged 55 to 70 who had recovered from COVID-19.

This sequence joins TRBV9 and TRBJ2-3; TRBD2 is a possible D gene (6 bases). This CDR3 is built from 15 residues. Trimming removed 5 bases at V and 1 base at J, with 14 bases between. Germline V gene sequence: CDR1 SGDLS, CDR2 YYNGEE. CDR3: CASSYFTGGTDTQYF. In nucleotides, the CDR3 is TGTGCCAGCAGTTACTTTACGGGAGGCACAGATACGCAGTATTTT.

This rearrangement joins TRBV7-9 to TRBJ1-3; D remains ambiguous. The ends were cut back, 5 bases at V and 5 bases at J, with 19 bases in the middle. CDR3 size: 16 residues. Germline CDR1 is SEHNR and CDR2 is FQNEAQ (reference sequence). This CDR3 reads CASSLYPMGTRNTIYF. The CDR3 nucleotides are TGTGCCAGCAGCCTATACCCGATGGGCACACGAAACACCATATATTTT.

V usage is TRBV18 and J usage is TRBJ1-5; the match to TRBD1 covers 8 bases. CDR1 is KGHSH, CDR2 LQKENI, per germline. The CDR3 totals 13 residues. V trimming: 3 bases; J trimming: 5 bases; junction bases outside the gene matches: 0. CDR3 sequence: CASSPTGDQPQHF. In nucleotides, the CDR3 is TGTGCCAGCTCACCGACAGGGGATCAGCCCCAGCATTTT.

The chain links TRBV18 to TRBJ2-1; 8 nucleotides align to TRBD2. Germline values: CDR1 KGHSH, CDR2 LQKENI. The junction had 14 bases not matched to a gene; V was cut back by 6 bases and J by 7 bases. This CDR3 has 16 residues. In DNA, the CDR3 is TGTGCCAGCTCGCGCCCGGGAACTAGCGGTGGGAATGAGCAGTTCTTC. Protein: CASSRPGTSGGNEQFF.

The J gene is TRBJ1-3, the V gene TRBV18, with D uncertain. Germline lookup yields CDR1 KGHSH and CDR2 LQKENI. Trimming cost V 0 bases and J 2 bases, with 8 bases left between them. CDR3 size: 15 residues. The CDR3 here is CASSPPTVTGNTIYF. In DNA, the CDR3 is TGTGCCAGCTCACCACCGACTGTTACTGGAAACACCATATATTTT.

The CDR3 region is CASSFTGEQETQYF. The CDR3 nucleotides read TGTGCCAGCAGCTTCACCGGGGAGCAAGAGACCCAGTACTTC. This chain connects TRBV7-7 to TRBJ2-5; weak D call: TRBD2 (5 bases). This CDR3 comprises 14 residues. Germline CDR1 reads SSHAT; CDR2 reads FNYEAQ (reference sequence). The ends were cut back, 3 bases at V and 2 bases at J, with 10 bases in the middle.

The chain recombines TRBV2 with TRBJ2-5; 11 bases line up with TRBD2. V gave up 8 bases and J gave up 7 bases; unmatched junction bases: 9. This CDR3 has 14 amino acids. Germline CDR1 reads SNHLY; CDR2 reads FYNNEI. The CDR3 coding sequence is TGTGCCAGCCGAAGACTAGCGGGGCATGGGACCCAGTACTTC. Protein product: CASRRLAGHGTQYF.

This clone was seen more than once but under ten times. The J gene is TRBJ2-2, the V gene TRBV10-3; TRBD1 matches at 9 bases. CDR3 length equals 15 residues. Looked up from germline, CDR1 is ENHRY and CDR2 is SYGVKD. V shed 6 bases, J shed 5 bases, and the junction held 7 bases outside the gene matches. CDR3 nucleotides: TGTGCCATCAGCGAGAGGACAGGGGCGACCGGGGAGCTGTTTTTT. Residues: CAISERTGATGELFF.

This chain links TRBV2 with TRBJ2-5; the D gene is possibly TRBD2 (5 bases). Trimming cost V 8 bases and J 2 bases, with 12 bases left between them. Germline CDR1 SNHLY, CDR2 FYNNEI. The CDR3 runs to 13 residues. CDR3 sequence (DNA): TGTGCCAGCGAAGCCTGGAGGCAAGAGACCCAGTACTTC. Translated: CASEAWRQETQYF.

This clone came up many times. This chain uses TRBV28 with TRBJ1-2; tentatively, D is TRBD1 (6 bases). CDR1 and CDR2 (germline): MDHEN, SYDVKM. The CDR3 length is 12 residues. The V gene lost 8 bases and the J gene lost 4 bases, with 11 bases spanning the gap. This CDR3 reads CASETGSYGYTF. The CDR3 bases are TGTGCCAGCGAGACAGGCAGCTATGGCTACACCTTC.

V usage is TRBV28 and J usage is TRBJ1-6, with D perhaps TRBD1 (6 bases). Trimming shortened V by 6 bases and J by 6 bases, and 18 bases separated the two germline ends. This CDR3 is 16 amino acids long. Germline CDR1 reads MDHEN; CDR2 reads SYDVKM. The CDR3 region is CASSPRRGSGNSPLHF. CDR3 nucleotides: TGTGCCAGCAGCCCCCGCAGGGGTTCCGGTAATTCACCCCTCCACTTT.